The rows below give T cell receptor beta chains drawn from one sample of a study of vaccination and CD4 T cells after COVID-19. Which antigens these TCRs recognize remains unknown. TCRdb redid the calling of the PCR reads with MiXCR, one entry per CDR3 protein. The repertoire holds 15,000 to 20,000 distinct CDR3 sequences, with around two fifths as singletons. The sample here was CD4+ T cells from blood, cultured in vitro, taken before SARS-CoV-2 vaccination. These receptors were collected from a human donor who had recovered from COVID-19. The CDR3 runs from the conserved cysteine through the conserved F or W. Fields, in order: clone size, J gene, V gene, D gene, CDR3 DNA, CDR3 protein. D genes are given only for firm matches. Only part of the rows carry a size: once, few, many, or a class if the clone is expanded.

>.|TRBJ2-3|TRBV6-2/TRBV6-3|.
TGTGCCAGCAGGCCCTGGACCCAACCTAGCACAGATACGCAGTATTTT
CASRPWTQPSTDTQYF
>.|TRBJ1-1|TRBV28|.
TGTGCCAGCAGTACAGGGACCATGGAAGCTTTCTTT
CASSTGTMEAFF
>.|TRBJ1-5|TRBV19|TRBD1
TGTGCCAGTAGTATAGACACAGGGGAGAATCAGCCCCAGCATTTT
CASSIDTGENQPQHF
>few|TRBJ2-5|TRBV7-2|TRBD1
TGTGCCAGCAGCTTAGGTGCAGGGGGTGGGGAGACCCAGTACTTC
CASSLGAGGGETQYF
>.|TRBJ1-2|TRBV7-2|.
TGTGCCAGCAGCCGCGGGCAGGGGCAGGGCTACACCTTC
CASSRGQGQGYTF
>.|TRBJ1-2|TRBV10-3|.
TGTGCCATCAGTGAGTCGAATACAGGGAACTATGGCTACACCTTC
CAISESNTGNYGYTF
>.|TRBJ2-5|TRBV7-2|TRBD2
TGTGCCAGCAGCCTGGCTAGCGGGGCCCAAGAGACCCAGTACTTC
CASSLASGAQETQYF
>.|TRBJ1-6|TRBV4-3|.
TGCGCCAGCAGCCAAGAGGAGGGGGGTGCACCCCTCCACTTT
CASSQEEGGAPLHF
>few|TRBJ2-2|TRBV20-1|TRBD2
TGCAGTGCTAATAAGGGACTAGCGAACACCGGGGAGCTGTTTTTT
CSANKGLANTGELFF
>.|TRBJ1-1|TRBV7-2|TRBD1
TGTGCCAGCAGCTTAATGGGGACAGGGGCTTATGAAGCTTTCTTT
CASSLMGTGAYEAFF
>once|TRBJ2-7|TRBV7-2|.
TGTGCCAGCAGCCCGGCCGGGACGGTTTACGAGCAGTACTTC
CASSPAGTVYEQYF